This TCR beta chain came from a study of cytomegalovirus exposure and HLA in healthy donors. Study results and caveats: A prior analysis recorded that most TCR beta V segments were productive about 87% or about 30% of the time. In a later analysis, TCR beta V- and J-gene trimming showed a link to a missense DCLRE1C variant. The investigators catalogued 150 or so TCR beta chains as cytomegalovirus-associated.

With regard to this clone: What it binds is not known.

Primers: 60 Vbeta forward and 13 Jbeta reverse. Produced via immunoSEQ multiplex PCR; TCRdb's table is partial and in-frame only. Here the sample spans some 190,000 clones, about 77% being singletons. V shed 5 bases and J shed 5 bases, with 21 bases lying between them. Per the germline V gene, CDR1 is SGHVS and CDR2 is FQNEAQ. The CDR3 covers 16 residues. The gene calls are TRBV7-8 and TRBJ2-5, with D hard to call. This sequence was found in a man between 25 and 39 years old in good health and CMV-seropositive. The specimen was PBMCs. The chain's CDR3 is CASSATSRLPGETQYF. The CDR3 coding sequence is TGTGCCAGCAGCGCCACATCCCGACTCCCTGGTGAGACCCAGTACTTC.